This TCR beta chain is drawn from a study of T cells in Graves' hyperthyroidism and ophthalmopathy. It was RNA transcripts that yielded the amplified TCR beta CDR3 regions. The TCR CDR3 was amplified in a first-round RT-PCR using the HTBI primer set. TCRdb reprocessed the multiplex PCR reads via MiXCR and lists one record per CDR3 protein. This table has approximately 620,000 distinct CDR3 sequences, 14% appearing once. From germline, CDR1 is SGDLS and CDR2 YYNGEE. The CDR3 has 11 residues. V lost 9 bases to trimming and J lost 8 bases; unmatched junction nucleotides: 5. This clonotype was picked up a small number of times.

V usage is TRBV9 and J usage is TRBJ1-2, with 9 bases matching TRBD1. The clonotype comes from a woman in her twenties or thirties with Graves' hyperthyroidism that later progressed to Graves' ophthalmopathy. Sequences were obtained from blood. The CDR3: CATRTGVGYTF. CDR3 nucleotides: TGTGCCACGAGGACAGGGGTGGGCTACACCTTC.